A selection of T cell receptor beta chains follows, all from one sample in a study of T cell repertoires in cytomegalovirus infection. MiXCR was run by TCRdb on the reads, yielding one entry per CDR3 protein. The sample lists under 150,000 distinct CDR3 sequences; about 10% were seen once. Material for sequencing was PBMCs. All receptors come from a human donor in good health (CMV status not recorded). Some clones in this sample may be carry-over from other donors' samples. Both conserved end residues are part of each CDR3. D genes are given only for firm matches. Clone size, where shown, is once, few, many, or a class for clones that have expanded.

TRBJ2-5,TRBV3-1,.,.,TGTGCCAGCAGCCCTCGCCTAGCGAAGACCCAGTACTTC,CASSPRLAKTQYF
TRBJ2-2,TRBV5-6,many,.,TGTGCCAGCAGCTTGGCGGCCAGGTTAAACACCGGGGAGCTGTTTTTT,CASSLAARLNTGELFF
TRBJ1-5,TRBV28,.,.,TGTGCCAGCAGCACCGGGGACGTTAGCAATCAGCCCCAGCATTTT,CASSTGDVSNQPQHF
TRBJ2-1,TRBV6-8,many,TRBD1,TGTGCCAGCAGTTGCGCCGGGACAGAGAGAAACAATGAGCAGTTCTTC,CASSCAGTERNNEQFF
TRBJ2-3,TRBV25-1,.,.,TGTGCCAGCAGTGATCCGAGACAGCACACAGATACGCAGTATTTT,CASSDPRQHTDTQYF
TRBJ2-5,TRBV19,many,TRBD1,TGTGCCAGTAGTACGCGCTGGGACAGGGAGGAGACCCAGTACTTC,CASSTRWDREETQYF
TRBJ1-1,TRBV20-1,many,.,TGCAGTGCCCCTGTGGGGAGGGGAAACACTGAAGCTTTCTTT,CSAPVGRGNTEAFF
TRBJ1-1,TRBV5-4,.,.,TGTGCCAGCAGCCCCGAACCGCTGAACACTGAAGCTTTCTTT,CASSPEPLNTEAFF
TRBJ2-5,TRBV6-5,few,TRBD2,TGTGCCAGCAGTTCACGGGGACTAGCGCGGTACCAAGAGACCCAGTACTTC,CASSSRGLARYQETQYF
TRBJ2-1,TRBV6-6,many,.,TGTGCCAGCAGTTCCGACAGCTCCTTCCACAATGAGCAGTTCTTC,CASSSDSSFHNEQFF
TRBJ1-5,TRBV9,many,.,TGTGCCAGCAGCGTAGACGGGAATCAGCCCCAGCATTTT,CASSVDGNQPQHF
TRBJ2-3,TRBV5-1,many,.,TGCGCCAGCAGCTTCACGCACCGAGACGCAGATACGCAGTATTTT,CASSFTHRDADTQYF
TRBJ1-4,TRBV28,many,TRBD1,TGTGCCAGCAGTTTGGGGACAGCCGCGGGGGAAAAACTGTTTTTT,CASSLGTAAGEKLFF
TRBJ1-5,TRBV20-1,.,.,TGCAGTGCCTACGGACAGTCCTCCAATCAGCCCCAGCATTTT,CSAYGQSSNQPQHF
TRBJ1-1,TRBV12-3/TRBV12-4,many,TRBD1,TGTGCCAGCAGTCCCGACAGGGGCCTGACTGAAGCTTTCTTT,CASSPDRGLTEAFF
TRBJ2-5,TRBV20-1,.,.,TGCAGTGCTAGGCCGGACGGAGATTTGACCCAGTACTTC,CSARPDGDLTQYF
TRBJ2-2,TRBV7-2,many,.,TGTGCCAGCAGCTTATCGTCGGGCCTGAACACCGGGGAGCTGTTTTTT,CASSLSSGLNTGELFF
TRBJ2-2,TRBV2,many,.,TGTGCCAGCAGTCGGAGTGGATTGAACACCGGGGAGCTGTTTTTT,CASSRSGLNTGELFF
TRBJ1-3,TRBV6-2/TRBV6-3,few,.,TGTGCCAGCAGTCCCCTCGACCGTAGCTCTGGAAACACCATATATTTT,CASSPLDRSSGNTIYF
TRBJ1-5,TRBV20-1,few,TRBD1,TGCAGTGCTCAGACAGGGGTAGATCAGCCCCAGCATTTT,CSAQTGVDQPQHF
TRBJ1-1,TRBV7-8,.,.,TGTGCCAGCAGCTTAGTTGGGCTTGAAGCTTTCTTT,CASSLVGLEAFF
TRBJ1-1,TRBV19,medium-sized,.,TGTGCCAGTAGTATCGGCCCTGGGACTGAAGCTTTCTTT,CASSIGPGTEAFF
TRBJ2-5,TRBV7-2,many,.,TGTGCCAGCAGCTTAGTTAGCACCAAAGAGACCCAGTACTTC,CASSLVSTKETQYF
TRBJ1-1,TRBV6-2/TRBV6-3,few,.,TGTGCCAGCGCTACAGGGTATGAAGCTTTCTTT,CASATGYEAFF
TRBJ1-6,TRBV6-5,many,.,TGTGCCAGCAGTTTCGGGACCGATAATTCACCCCTCCACTTT,CASSFGTDNSPLHF
TRBJ2-7,TRBV18,few,TRBD1,TGTGCCAGCTCACAAGCCCGGGACAGTTATTACGAGCAGTACTTC,CASSQARDSYYEQYF
TRBJ2-1,TRBV28,many,.,TGTGCCAGCAGCTCGTCAGGCTTTTACAATGAGCAGTTCTTC,CASSSSGFYNEQFF
TRBJ1-2,TRBV5-4,many,.,TGTGCCAGCAGTCATGGGGACACCGGTTATGGCTACACCTTC,CASSHGDTGYGYTF
TRBJ1-1,TRBV5-1,many,.,TGCGCCAGCAGCTGGGGGGGAAGCACTGAAGCTTTCTTT,CASSWGGSTEAFF
TRBJ1-4,TRBV14,.,TRBD1,TGTGCCAGCAGCCAGGGACAGGCGCCGGCTAATGAAAAACTGTTTTTT,CASSQGQAPANEKLFF
TRBJ2-3,TRBV20-1,many,.,TGCAGTGCTAGAAGCACCCTAGGTTTTGGGAGAGATACGCAGTATTTT,CSARSTLGFGRDTQYF
TRBJ1-5,TRBV18,many,.,TGTGCCAGCTCACCGGGGCAGACCAATCAGCCCCAGCATTTT,CASSPGQTNQPQHF
TRBJ2-2,TRBV7-2,many,.,TGTGCCAGCAGCCGAGCGCGCACGGATGCCGGGGAGCTGTTTTTT,CASSRARTDAGELFF
TRBJ2-1,TRBV11-3,many,.,TGTGCCAGCAGCTTAAAGGCAGGGGACTGGGGTGAGCAGTTCTTC,CASSLKAGDWGEQFF
TRBJ1-2,TRBV7-9,few,.,TGTGCCAGCAGCCCCGGGGACCTAATAGCTGGCTACACCTTC,CASSPGDLIAGYTF
TRBJ1-2,TRBV20-1,few,TRBD1,TGCAGTGCTCCCGAGACAGGGGGCTACGGCTACACCTTC,CSAPETGGYGYTF
TRBJ1-1,TRBV19,many,.,TGTGCCAGTAGTATAGAAACAGTCCACGACGGTGAAGCTTTCTTT,CASSIETVHDGEAFF
TRBJ1-1,TRBV18,.,.,TGTGCCAGCTCATCCAAGGCGGGTACTGAAGCTTTCTTT,CASSSKAGTEAFF
TRBJ2-3,TRBV20-1,many,TRBD2,TGCAGTGCTAGAGATCGCCTAGCGGGGGGCACAGATACGCAGTATTTT,CSARDRLAGGTDTQYF
TRBJ2-5,TRBV6-6,.,.,TGTGCCAGCAGTTACCCCCTGGGGGGAGGAGAGACCCAGTACTTC,CASSYPLGGGETQYF
TRBJ2-3,TRBV28,many,TRBD2,TGTGCCAGCAGTCCCGCGGGGGGTAGCACAGATACGCAGTATTTT,CASSPAGGSTDTQYF
TRBJ2-7,TRBV4-2,few,.,TGTGCCAGCAGCCCCCCGGACGGCTCCTACGAGCAGTACTTC,CASSPPDGSYEQYF
TRBJ1-1,TRBV11-2,.,.,TGTGCCAGCAGCTTAGGAGAGGGGCTCCTGAGAGCTTTCTTT,CASSLGEGLLRAFF
TRBJ1-1,TRBV28,few,.,TGTGCCAGCAGCTCCACTAGGACTGAAGCTTTCTTT,CASSSTRTEAFF
TRBJ1-2,TRBV7-9,.,.,TGTGCCAGCACAGACCAGAACTATGGCTACACCTTC,CASTDQNYGYTF
TRBJ1-2,TRBV12-3/TRBV12-4,many,.,TGTGCCAGCACCGTAGGCGCGGAAAGATATGGCTACACCTTC,CASTVGAERYGYTF
TRBJ2-3,TRBV7-2,many,.,TGTGCCAGCAGCCCCCGTCGAGGGGATACGCAGTATTTT,CASSPRRGDTQYF
TRBJ1-4,TRBV7-2,many,.,TGTGCCAGCAGCTTAAACAGCCGGACTCGTAATGAAAAACTGTTTTTT,CASSLNSRTRNEKLFF
TRBJ1-6,TRBV10-3,many,.,TGTGCCATCAGTGGTGGGCCGAGCTCCTATAATTCACCCCTCCACTTT,CAISGGPSSYNSPLHF
TRBJ1-1,TRBV7-2,many,.,TGTGCCAGCAGCTTGCAGGGCTTTACTGAAGCTTTCTTT,CASSLQGFTEAFF
TRBJ2-5,TRBV24-1,many,.,TGTGCCACCAGTCTGAGTGGAGGAAAAGAGACCCAGTACTTC,CATSLSGGKETQYF
TRBJ2-3,TRBV11-3,many,.,TGTGCCAGCAGCGTCACAGGAGGCAGCACAGATACGCAGTATTTT,CASSVTGGSTDTQYF
TRBJ2-5,TRBV3-1,many,TRBD2,TGTGCCAGCAGCCAAGAAGCGGGGGGGACCCAAGAGACCCAGTACTTC,CASSQEAGGTQETQYF